This record covers a single TCR beta chain. Its antigen is unknown. An end of the junction does not agree with germline; a read error may underlie this. The data belong to a study of blood T cells in healthy people across ages. The study, taken as a whole, reports: When one million T cells were used, diversity estimates were thought to be underestimates. Strong correlation was found linking TCR beta diversity to naive T cell percentage. Diversity was higher, and naive CD4+ cells more numerous, in long-lived donors than in aged donors.

Germline V CDR1 and CDR2: SGDLS, YYNGEE. This CDR3 has 15 residues. Sample-barcoded 5' priming and a J-beta primer mix drove a second PCR of roughly 6 to 12 cycles. Each of the cDNA molecules was tagged by a template-switch adaptor with 12 random nucleotides. TCRdb redid the calling of the 5' RACE reads with MiXCR, one entry per CDR3 protein. The top ten hold roughly a fifth of the sample, which has 700,000 or so distinct CDR3 sequences, 20% to 25% seen once. This receptor was obtained from a man between 65 and 85 years old in good health. Sequences were obtained from blood. The chain has TRBV9 and TRBJ1-5; D may be TRBD1 (6 bases). The CDR3 DNA sequence: TGTGCCAGCAGCGTCGAAGGGGGGAGCAATCAGCCCCTGCATTTT. Protein: CASSVEGGSNQPLHF.